This T cell receptor (beta chain) was recorded in a study of OX40 agonist ivuxolimab in advanced cancers. Looking at the study overall: All patients had ivuxolimab intravenously every 2 weeks at 0.01 to 10 mg/kg. Study-level findings and limits: The CD4+ and CD8+ T cells in the blood had expanded clonally by week 6 at 0.1 to 3.0 mg/kg. Averaged across samples, CD8+ T cells carried more expanded clones than CD4+ did. Low levels of normalized T-cell clonal expansion also appeared in some nonresponders.

Method: immunoSEQ multiplex PCR; TCRdb's copy keeps in-frame clones and lacks some. The table lists 100,000 or so clones, approximately 90% of them singletons. Remarks on this clone: Its specificity is not known.

The CDR3 has 14 residues. The sample in question was CD4+ or CD8+ T cells sorted from blood, obtained in a trial of the OX40 agonist ivuxolimab. The chain is built from TRBV21-1 and TRBJ1-4. TRBV21-1 is a pseudogene segment. This TCR came from an adult with an advanced solid tumor such as melanoma, head and neck, liver or kidney cancer. The chain's CDR3 is CASRHGGLREKLFF. CDR3 DNA: TGTGCCAGCAGGCATGGGGGTTTGAGAGAAAAACTGTTTTTT.